The 20 T cell receptor beta chains presented below share a single source sample, sequenced in a study of tumor T cells in aggressive B-cell lymphoma (dated by TCRdb to about 2017). The method behind the library was the immunoSEQ multiplex PCR assay. The table comes from immuneACCESS by way of TCRdb, which keeps in-frame sequences with V and J called. Part of the clones is missing from these tables; in studies checked, under half for an unresolved V gene and the rest for unknown reasons. Here the sample has 3,800 or so clones; approximately 95% occur a single time. The top ten clonotypes cover over 2% of the sample. Sequenced input: tumor tissue. These receptors originate from an adult with diffuse large B cell lymphoma.

The chain links TRBV7-3 to TRBJ2-1, with 10 bases aligning to TRBD2. V lost 1 base to trimming and J lost 7 bases; unmatched junction nucleotides: 7. CDR3 length: 16 amino acids. Germline lookup yields CDR1 SGHTA and CDR2 FQGTGA. This CDR3 is CASSLMASGSMNEQFF. DNA of the CDR3: TGTGCCAGCAGCTTAATGGCTAGCGGGAGTATGAATGAGCAGTTCTTC.

The rearrangement links TRBV28 to TRBJ2-5; D possibly corresponds to TRBD2 (5 bases). The CDR3 is 12 residues long. Germline CDR1 MDHEN, CDR2 SYDVKM. V lost 7 bases and J lost 4, with 10 bases in between. CDR3 protein: CASTSGGETQYF. In DNA form, the CDR3 reads TGTGCCAGCACGAGCGGTGGAGAGACCCAGTACTTC.

The genes are TRBV5-1 and TRBJ1-1; D is perhaps TRBD1 (5 bases). Germline loops: CDR1 SGHRS, CDR2 YFSETQ. The V gene lost 4 bases and the J gene lost 5 bases, with 15 bases spanning the gap. The CDR3 sequence is 14 residues long. CDR3 residues: CASSPEGARTEAFF. Here the CDR3 DNA reads TGCGCCAGCAGCCCTGAAGGGGCGCGGACTGAAGCTTTCTTT. Variable domain in full (rest from reference TRBV5-1 and TRBJ1-1): KAGVTQTPRYLIKTRGQQVTLSCSPISGHRSVSWYQQTPGQGLQFLFEYFSETQRNKGNFPGRFSGRQFSNSRSEMNVSTLELGDSALYLCASSPEGARTEAFFGQGTRLTVV.

The V gene is TRBV4-2, the J gene TRBJ2-3, with D tentatively TRBD2 (5 bases). CDR3 length: 14 amino acids. The germline CDR1 and CDR2 sequences are LGHNA and YNFKEQ. V lost 4 bases, J lost 3 bases, and 11 bases lay in between. This CDR3 is CASSPRRGTDTQYF. CDR3 DNA sequence: TGTGCCAGCAGCCCTAGAAGAGGGACAGATACGCAGTATTTT.

With respect to this clone: Within the sample, other DNA sequences also encode this same CDR3. This sequence joins TRBV20-1 and TRBJ1-1; D not resolved. V was shortened by 6 bases and J by 10 bases, with 15 bases between the two germline ends. The germline CDR1 and CDR2 sequences are DFQATT and SNEGSKA (reference sequence). CDR3 length: 11 residues. The CDR3 DNA reads TGCAGTGCCAAGCCCCCAGGCCGAGCTTTCTTT. Its translation: CSAKPPGRAFF.

This rearrangement joins TRBV4-2 to TRBJ1-2; the D is unclear. Trimming removed 1 base from V and 5 bases from J, with 2 bases in between. This CDR3 contains 11 residues. Per germline, CDR1 LGHNA and CDR2 YNFKEQ. DNA of the CDR3: TGTGCCAGCAGCCAAGCTTATGGCTACACCTTC. Amino acids: CASSQAYGYTF.

The rearrangement joins TRBV28 to TRBJ1-1; 9 bases match TRBD1. Germline V lookup: CDR1 MDHEN, CDR2 SYDVKM. The CDR3 covers 14 residues. The V and J ends lost 6 bases and 12 bases, in that order; junction bases with no gene match: 14. CDR3 bases: TGTGCCAGCAGGCCTCGGGACAGGGAGATATTTACTTTCTTT. Translating gives CASRPRDREIFTFF.

This chain connects TRBV27 to TRBJ2-1; tentative D call: TRBD2 (6 bases). The length of the CDR3 is 14 residues. Germline V gene data show CDR1 as MNHEY and CDR2 as SMNVEV (reference sequence). Trimming stripped 6 bases from V and 0 bases from J, with 9 bases between. The CDR3 nucleotides read TGTGCCAGCAGACCGACTAGCTCCTACAATGAGCAGTTCTTC. Translating gives CASRPTSSYNEQFF.

The chain joins TRBV28 to TRBJ2-3; 8 positions match TRBD1. V lost 5 bases, J lost 4 bases, and 8 bases stayed unmatched. This CDR3 has 15 residues. The germline V gene has CDR1 MDHEN and CDR2 SYDVKM. CDR3 nucleotides: TGTGCCAGCAGTCAGGACAGGGAAGGCGCAGATACGCAGTATTTT. Translation: CASSQDREGADTQYF.

This CDR3 is CASSPGQPLAKNIQYF. CDR3 coding DNA: TGTGCCAGCAGCCCTGGACAGCCTCTAGCCAAAAACATTCAGTACTTC. The chain carries TRBV5-4 and TRBJ2-4, with D tentatively TRBD1 (6 bases). CDR1 SGHNT and CDR2 YYREEE come from the germline V gene (reference sequence). The V gene lost 4 bases and the J gene lost 0 bases, with 14 bases spanning the gap. The CDR3 runs to 16 residues.

This sequence joins TRBV5-8 and TRBJ1-1; perhaps TRBD1 as D (5 bases). Germline lookup yields CDR1 SGHTS and CDR2 YDEGEE. V lost 1 base and J 0 bases, leaving 7 bases between the germline ends. There are 14 residues in the CDR3. The CDR3 nucleotides read TGTGCCAGCAGCTTGACAGGTCTGAACACTGAAGCTTTCTTT. Translating it yields CASSLTGLNTEAFF.

The gene calls are TRBV5-1 and TRBJ2-1; TRBD2 agrees at 7 bases. This CDR3 has 15 amino acids. Germline CDR1 and CDR2: SGHRS and YFSETQ. Trimming removed 3 bases from V and 7 bases from J; junction bases left unmatched: 10. In nucleotides, the CDR3 is TGCGCCAGCAGCTCCGGACTAGTTCTTATTAATGAGCAGTTCTTC. Translating gives CASSSGLVLINEQFF. Combining the CDR3 with reference TRBV5-1 and TRBJ2-1 gives the whole variable domain KAGVTQTPRYLIKTRGQQVTLSCSPISGHRSVSWYQQTPGQGLQFLFEYFSETQRNKGNFPGRFSGRQFSNSRSEMNVSTLELGDSALYLCASSSGLVLINEQFFGPGTRLTVL.

This sequence joins TRBV5-4 and TRBJ2-7; 8 bases fit TRBD2. Germline V gene lookup returns CDR1 SGHNT and CDR2 YYREEE (reference sequence). Trimming took 3 bases from V and 2 from J; bases not matched to a gene: 7. The CDR3 runs to 15 residues. This CDR3 is CASSSFQRGTYEQYF. The CDR3 DNA sequence: TGTGCCAGCAGCTCCTTCCAGCGGGGGACCTACGAGCAGTACTTC.

This chain joins TRBV6-6 and TRBJ2-5, with a tentative D call TRBD1 (5 bases). The V end was cut by 0 bases, the J end by 0 bases, with 8 bases between. Germline CDR1 MNHNY, CDR2 SVGAGI (reference sequence). CDR3 size: 15 residues. The CDR3 reads CASSYSATDQETQYF. As DNA, the CDR3 is TGTGCCAGCAGTTACTCGGCGACAGACCAAGAGACCCAGTACTTC.

This chain links TRBV7-9 with TRBJ1-3; D ambiguous. Germline CDR1 SEHNR, CDR2 FQNEAQ (reference sequence). The CDR3 length is 15 residues. The ends were cut back, 5 bases at V and 4 bases at J, with 15 bases in the middle. CDR3 amino acids: CASSPPSGLGNTIYF. The CDR3 DNA follows: TGTGCCAGCAGCCCCCCCTCAGGACTCGGAAACACCATATATTTT.

This clone was recorded only once. This chain uses TRBV13 with TRBJ2-6; 12 nucleotides agree with TRBD1. Germline CDR1 is PRHDT and CDR2 is FYEKMQ (reference sequence). The CDR3 totals 17 residues. With 10 bases clipped from V and 3 bases from J, the junction kept 10 bases outside the gene matches. The CDR3 sequence is CAIPGQGAPGGANVLTF. DNA for the CDR3: TGTGCCATCCCGGGACAGGGGGCGCCGGGTGGGGCCAACGTCCTGACTTTC.

The V call is TRBV5-1, the J call TRBJ2-1; 8 nucleotides line up with TRBD1. Germline loops: CDR1 SGHRS, CDR2 YFSETQ. The CDR3 loop spans 14 amino acids. Losses at the gene ends were 2 bases for V and 8 bases for J; bases not matched to a gene: 6. The CDR3 coding sequence is TGCGCCAGCAGCTTTGAGGGGACAGGTTATGAGCAGTTCTTC. This codes for CASSFEGTGYEQFF.

The chain is built from TRBV5-1 and TRBJ2-1, with 13 positions matching TRBD2. The length of the CDR3 is 17 residues. Trimming took 0 bases from V and 5 from J; bases not matched to a gene: 5. Germline values: CDR1 SGHRS, CDR2 YFSETQ. CDR3: CASSLAPGLAGDNEQFF. The CDR3 DNA follows: TGCGCCAGCAGCTTGGCCCCTGGACTAGCGGGGGACAATGAGCAGTTCTTC.

The V call is TRBV2, the J call TRBJ2-1, with TRBD1 matching 7 bases. The V gene end was trimmed by 4 bases and the J gene end by 5 bases; junction bases not matched to a gene: 2. The CDR3 consists of 13 residues. The V gene's germline CDR1 is SNHLY and CDR2 FYNNEI. The CDR3 reads CASSGTGNNEQFF. The CDR3 nucleotides read TGTGCCAGCAGTGGGACAGGAAACAATGAGCAGTTCTTC.

This sequence joins TRBV30 and TRBJ2-1; 7 nucleotides match TRBD2. V was clipped by 5 bases and J by 13 bases; unmatched bases: 5. Germline-derived CDR1 and CDR2 are GTSNPN and SVGIG (reference sequence). This CDR3 is 10 amino acids long. CDR3 coding DNA: TGTGCCTGGGAGGCGGGAGTACAGTTCTTC. This encodes CAWEAGVQFF.